This TCR beta chain was sequenced during a study of blood T cell repertoires in COVID-19. Turning to the study itself: Acute-phase and convalescent COVID-19 samples originated in the United States, Italy and Spain. PBMCs, B-cell-depleted T cells, or T cells provided the cDNA or gDNA that made up the material.

CDR1 and CDR2 (germline): SGDLS, YYNGEE. Trimming pared 4 bases from V and 6 bases from J, leaving 13 bases between. CDR3 length: 13 amino acids. The repertoire was sequenced with immunoSEQ multiplex PCR; TCRdb's copy has only in-frame clones and lacks some. The table shows tens of thousands of clones, with 70% to 80% occurring only once. This receptor was identified in a human donor in a cohort sampled during active COVID-19. The chain uses TRBV9 and TRBJ1-2; D is unresolved. Sequencing was done on a sample of peripheral blood. CDR3 sequence: CASSPGMRDGYTF. CDR3 in DNA: TGTGCCAGCAGCCCCGGTATGAGGGATGGCTACACCTTC.